The present TCR beta chain was sequenced within a study of regulatory T cells in long-lasting Graves disease. Findings of the study overall: Among persistent patients, a larger number of public clonotypes were shared (2,741) than among newly diagnosed patients (roughly 1,000).

As for time point: newly diagnosed GD, antithyroid drugs for less than 3 months. Generation of the TCR library employed RNA extracted from PBMCs. CDR3 regions were amplified by Arm-PCR using iRepertoire HTBI primers to build TCR beta libraries. TCRdb independently ran MiXCR on the multiplex PCR reads; one entry per CDR3 protein. In the table there are roughly 440,000 distinct CDR3 sequences, roughly 15% of which are singletons. Concerning this clonotype itself: The antigen remains unidentified.

The same sample was also used in a study of T cells in Graves' hyperthyroidism and ophthalmopathy. As that report states: Most clonotypes that expanded in the thyroid above 0.001 also showed up in blood.

The clonotype comes from a woman aged 18 to 35 with Graves disease. Here the sequenced sample was peripheral blood mononuclear cells (PBMCs), taken at new diagnosis, from a patient treated with antithyroid drugs.

CDR3 DNA sequence: TGCAGTGCTGCGGGACTAGCGGGAACTGGGACGCGGTTCAATGAGCAGTACTTC. Protein: CSAAGLAGTGTRFNEQYF. The chain carries TRBV20-1 and TRBJ2-5, with 13 bases aligning to TRBD2. V trimming: 5 bases; J trimming: 11 bases; junction bases outside the gene matches: 23. The CDR3 spans 18 residues. Germline values: CDR1 DFQATT, CDR2 SNEGSKA (reference sequence).